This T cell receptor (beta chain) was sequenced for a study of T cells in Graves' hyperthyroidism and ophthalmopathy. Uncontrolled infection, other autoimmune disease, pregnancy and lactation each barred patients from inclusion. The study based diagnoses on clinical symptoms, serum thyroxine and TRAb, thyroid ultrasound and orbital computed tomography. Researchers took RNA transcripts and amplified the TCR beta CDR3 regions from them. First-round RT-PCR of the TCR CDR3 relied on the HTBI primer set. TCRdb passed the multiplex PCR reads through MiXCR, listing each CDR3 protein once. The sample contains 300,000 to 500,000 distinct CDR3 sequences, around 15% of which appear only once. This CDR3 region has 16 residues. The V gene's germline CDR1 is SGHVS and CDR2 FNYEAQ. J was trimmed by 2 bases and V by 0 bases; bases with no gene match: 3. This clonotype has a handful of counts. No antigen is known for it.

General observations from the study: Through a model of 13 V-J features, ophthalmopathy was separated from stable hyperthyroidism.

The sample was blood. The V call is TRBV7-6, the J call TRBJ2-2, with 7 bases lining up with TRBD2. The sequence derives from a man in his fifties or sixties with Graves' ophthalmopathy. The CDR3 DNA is TGTGCCAGCAGCTTAGCGTCGGGGGGTAACACCGGGGAGCTGTTTTTT. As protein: CASSLASGGNTGELFF.